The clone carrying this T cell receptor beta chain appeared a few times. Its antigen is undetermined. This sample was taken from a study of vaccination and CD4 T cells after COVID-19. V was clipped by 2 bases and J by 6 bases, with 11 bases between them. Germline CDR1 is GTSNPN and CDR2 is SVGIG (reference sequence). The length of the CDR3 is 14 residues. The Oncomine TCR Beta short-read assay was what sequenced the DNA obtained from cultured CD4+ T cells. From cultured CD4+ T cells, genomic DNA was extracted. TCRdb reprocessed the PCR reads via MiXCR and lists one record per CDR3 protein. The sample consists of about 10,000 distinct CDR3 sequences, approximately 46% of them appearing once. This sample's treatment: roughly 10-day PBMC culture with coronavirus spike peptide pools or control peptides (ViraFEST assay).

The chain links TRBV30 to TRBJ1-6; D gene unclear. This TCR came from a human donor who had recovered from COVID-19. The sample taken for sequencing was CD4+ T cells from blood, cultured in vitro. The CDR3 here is CAWSLVQSNSPLHF. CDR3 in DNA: TGTGCCTGGAGTCTGGTACAGTCTAATTCACCCCTCCACTTT.